The present T cell receptor (beta chain) was sequenced within a study of molecular identifiers for immune sequencing clone quantification. Study-wide findings and caveats: Effector cells kept over 99% of their molecules in clones above 20 RNA copies, while naive cells kept under 1% there.

TCRdb reprocessed the PCR reads with MiXCR, giving one entry per CDR3 protein. The sample contains around 480,000 distinct CDR3 sequences, 20% to 25% of which appear only once. J gave up 4 bases and V 7 bases, and 13 bases lay outside the gene matches. The CDR3 is made up of 16 amino acids. CDR1 SQVTM and CDR2 ANQGSEA come from the germline V gene. This clonotype has at least ten counts. No antigen is known for it. Naive CD8 T cells were sorted as CD8+CD4-CCR7+CD45RA+. Sample: naive CD8+ T cells from blood, with Jurkat cell RNA spiked in. The subset was: FACS-sorted CD8+CD4-CCR7+CD45RA+ naive T cells. V usage is TRBV29-1 and J usage is TRBJ2-6; 7 nucleotides align to TRBD1. The sequence was obtained from a human donor in good health. Some libraries in this study had Jurkat cell RNA spiked in. The CDR3 sequence: CSAFGIDRAGANVLTF. The CDR3 DNA reads as TGCAGCGCATTCGGGATTGACAGGGCCGGGGCCAACGTCCTGACTTTC. The entire variable domain, with the rest obtained from reference TRBV29-1 and TRBJ2-6, is as follows: SAVISQKPSRDICQRGTSLTIQCQVDSQVTMMFWYRQQPGQSLTLIATANQGSEATYESGFVIDKFPISRPNLTFSTLTVSNMSPEDSSIYLCSAFGIDRAGANVLTFGAGSRLTVL.